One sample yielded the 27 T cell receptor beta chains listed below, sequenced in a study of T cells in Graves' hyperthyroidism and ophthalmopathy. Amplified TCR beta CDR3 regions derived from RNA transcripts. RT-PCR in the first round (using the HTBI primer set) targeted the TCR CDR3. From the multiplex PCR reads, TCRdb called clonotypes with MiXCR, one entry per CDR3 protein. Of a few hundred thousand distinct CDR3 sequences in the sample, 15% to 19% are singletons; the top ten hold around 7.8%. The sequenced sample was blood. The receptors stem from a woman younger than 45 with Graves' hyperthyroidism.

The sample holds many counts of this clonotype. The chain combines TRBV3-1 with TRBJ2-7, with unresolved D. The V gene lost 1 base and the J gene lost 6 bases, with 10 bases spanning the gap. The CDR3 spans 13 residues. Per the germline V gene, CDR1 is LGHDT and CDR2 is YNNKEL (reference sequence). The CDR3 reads CASSQVSMGEQYF. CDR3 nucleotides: TGTGCCAGCAGCCAAGTTTCTATGGGCGAGCAGTACTTC.

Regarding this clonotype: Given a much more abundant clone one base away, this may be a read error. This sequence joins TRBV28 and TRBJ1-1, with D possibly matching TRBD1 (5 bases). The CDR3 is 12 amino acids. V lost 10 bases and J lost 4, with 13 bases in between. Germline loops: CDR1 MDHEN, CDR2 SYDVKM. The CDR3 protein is CATSTVSTEAFF. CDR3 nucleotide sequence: TGTGCCACCTCGACAGTGAGCACTGAAGCTTTCTTT.

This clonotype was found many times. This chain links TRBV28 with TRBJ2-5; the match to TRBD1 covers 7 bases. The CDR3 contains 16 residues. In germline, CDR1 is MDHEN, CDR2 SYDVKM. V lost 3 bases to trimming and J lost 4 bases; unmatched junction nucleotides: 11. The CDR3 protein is CASSFITSGGPETQYF. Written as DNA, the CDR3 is TGTGCCAGCAGTTTTATAACATCAGGGGGTCCAGAGACCCAGTACTTC.

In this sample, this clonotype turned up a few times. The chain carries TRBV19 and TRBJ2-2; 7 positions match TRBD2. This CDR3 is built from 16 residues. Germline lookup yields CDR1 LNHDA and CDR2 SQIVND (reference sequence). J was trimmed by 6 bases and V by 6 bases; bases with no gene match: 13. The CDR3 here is CASSQNPTTSAGELFF. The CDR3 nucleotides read TGTGCCAGTAGCCAAAACCCGACCACTAGCGCCGGGGAGCTGTTTTTT.

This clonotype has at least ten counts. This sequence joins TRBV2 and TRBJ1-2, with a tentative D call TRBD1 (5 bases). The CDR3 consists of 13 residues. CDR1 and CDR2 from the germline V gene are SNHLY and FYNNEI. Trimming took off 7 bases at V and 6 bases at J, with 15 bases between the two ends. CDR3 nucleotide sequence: TGTGCCAGCATGGCGTGGGGGGTGGATGGCTACACCTTC. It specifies CASMAWGVDGYTF.

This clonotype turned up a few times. CDR3 residues: CSARSRGGRGSPDTQYF. CDR3 DNA sequence: TGCAGTGCCAGATCCCGCGGTGGTCGGGGGAGCCCCGATACGCAGTATTTT. This chain links TRBV20-1 with TRBJ2-3, with D perhaps TRBD2 (6 bases). Trimming pared 6 bases from V and 6 bases from J, leaving 28 bases between. Germline V gene sequence: CDR1 DFQATT, CDR2 SNEGSKA (reference sequence). CDR3 length: 17 amino acids.

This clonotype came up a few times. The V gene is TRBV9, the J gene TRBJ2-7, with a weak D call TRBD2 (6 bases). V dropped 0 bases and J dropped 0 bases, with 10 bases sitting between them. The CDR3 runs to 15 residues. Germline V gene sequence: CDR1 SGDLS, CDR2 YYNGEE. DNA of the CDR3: TGTGCCAGCAGCGTAGGCCTAGCGAGCTCCTACGAGCAGTACTTC. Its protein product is CASSVGLASSYEQYF.

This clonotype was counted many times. CDR3 nucleotide sequence: TGCAGTGCAGAATCCGGGACAGGGCTCACTGAAGCTTTCTTT. Translation: CSAESGTGLTEAFF. This chain joins TRBV20-1 and TRBJ1-1; 9 bases fit TRBD1. The germline V gene encodes CDR1 DFQATT and CDR2 SNEGSKA (reference sequence). The CDR3 has 14 residues. V trimming: 6 bases; J trimming: 4 bases; junction bases outside the gene matches: 9.

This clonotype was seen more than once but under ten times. The chain's CDR3 is CASSLVYGELFF. As DNA, the CDR3 is TGTGCCAGCAGTTTAGTTTACGGGGAGCTGTTTTTT. The chain uses TRBV27 and TRBJ2-2, with D hard to call. The CDR3 is 12 residues long. V dropped 2 bases and J dropped 7 bases, with 5 bases sitting between them. The germline V gene has CDR1 MNHEY and CDR2 SMNVEV (reference sequence).

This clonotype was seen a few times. CDR3 nucleotide sequence: TGTGCCAGCAGCTCTATGGGGACAGATATCATGAACACTGAAGCTTTCTTT. It translates to CASSSMGTDIMNTEAFF. This chain uses TRBV6-1 with TRBJ1-1; 7 nucleotides match TRBD1. The V gene's germline CDR1 is MNHNS and CDR2 SASEGT. Trimming removed 6 bases from V and 0 bases from J; junction bases left unmatched: 13. The CDR3 is made up of 17 amino acids.

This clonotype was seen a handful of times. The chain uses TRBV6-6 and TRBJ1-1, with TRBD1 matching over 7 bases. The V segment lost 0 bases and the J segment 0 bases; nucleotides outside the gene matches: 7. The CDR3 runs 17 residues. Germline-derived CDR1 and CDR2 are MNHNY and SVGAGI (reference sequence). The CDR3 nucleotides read TGTGCCAGCAGTTACTCGACTTGGCAGGGGGTGAACACTGAAGCTTTCTTT. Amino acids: CASSYSTWQGVNTEAFF.

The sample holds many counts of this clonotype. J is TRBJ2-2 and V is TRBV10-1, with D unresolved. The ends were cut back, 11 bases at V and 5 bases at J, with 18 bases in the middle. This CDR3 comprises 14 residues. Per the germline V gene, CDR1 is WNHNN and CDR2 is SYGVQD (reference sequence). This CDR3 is CAASGSRSTGELFF. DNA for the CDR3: TGCGCCGCCTCAGGCTCCAGGTCGACCGGGGAGCTGTTTTTT.

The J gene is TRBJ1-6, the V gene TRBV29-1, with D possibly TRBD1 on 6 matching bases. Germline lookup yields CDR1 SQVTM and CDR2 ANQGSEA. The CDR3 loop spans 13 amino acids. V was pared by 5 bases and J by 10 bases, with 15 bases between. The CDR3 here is CSVRDTKNSPLHF. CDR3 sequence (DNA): TGCAGCGTTAGGGACACCAAAAACTCACCCCTCCACTTT.

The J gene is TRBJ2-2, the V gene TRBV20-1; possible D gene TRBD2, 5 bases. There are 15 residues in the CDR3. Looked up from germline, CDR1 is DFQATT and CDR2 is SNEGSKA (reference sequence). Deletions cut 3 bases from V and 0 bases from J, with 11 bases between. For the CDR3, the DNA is TGCAGTGCTAGGGGTGGCGGGCCGAACACCGGGGAGCTGTTTTTT. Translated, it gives CSARGGGPNTGELFF.

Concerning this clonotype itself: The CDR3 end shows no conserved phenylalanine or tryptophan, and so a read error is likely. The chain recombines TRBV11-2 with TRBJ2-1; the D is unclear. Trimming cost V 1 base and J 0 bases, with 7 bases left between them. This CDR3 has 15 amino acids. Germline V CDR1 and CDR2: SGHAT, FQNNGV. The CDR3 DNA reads TGTGCCAGCAGCTTAGCAGGAAGCTCCTACAATGAGCAGTTCCTC. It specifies CASSLAGSSYNEQFL.

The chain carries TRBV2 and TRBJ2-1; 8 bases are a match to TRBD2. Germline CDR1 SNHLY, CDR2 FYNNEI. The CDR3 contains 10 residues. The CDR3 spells CASGSDEQFF. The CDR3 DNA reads TGTGCGAGCGGGAGTGATGAGCAGTTCTTC.

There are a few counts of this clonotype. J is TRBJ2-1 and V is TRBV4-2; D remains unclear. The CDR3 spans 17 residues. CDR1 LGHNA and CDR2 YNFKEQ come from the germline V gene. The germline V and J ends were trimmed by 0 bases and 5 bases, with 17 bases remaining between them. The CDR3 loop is CASSQDVAFETNNEQFF. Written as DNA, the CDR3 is TGTGCCAGCAGCCAAGATGTTGCGTTTGAGACGAACAATGAGCAGTTCTTC.

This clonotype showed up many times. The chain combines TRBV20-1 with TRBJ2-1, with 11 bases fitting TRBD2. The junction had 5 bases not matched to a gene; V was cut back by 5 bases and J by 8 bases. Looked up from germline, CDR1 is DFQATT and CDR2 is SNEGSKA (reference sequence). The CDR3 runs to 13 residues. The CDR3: CSASTSGSDEQFF. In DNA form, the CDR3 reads TGCAGTGCTTCCACTAGCGGGAGTGATGAGCAGTTCTTC.

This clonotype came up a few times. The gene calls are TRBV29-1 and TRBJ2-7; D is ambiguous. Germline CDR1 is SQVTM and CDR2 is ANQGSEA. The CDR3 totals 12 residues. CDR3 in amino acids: CSTVVTGHEQYF. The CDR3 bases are TGCAGTACCGTCGTGACCGGTCACGAGCAGTACTTC.

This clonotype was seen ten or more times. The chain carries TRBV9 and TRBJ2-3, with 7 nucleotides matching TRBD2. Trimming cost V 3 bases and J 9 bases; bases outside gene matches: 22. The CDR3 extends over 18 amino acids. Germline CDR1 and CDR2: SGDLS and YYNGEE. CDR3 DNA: TGTGCCAGCAGCGCACGGACCCACGGGACTACCCAGTCGGCCACGCAGTATTTT. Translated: CASSARTHGTTQSATQYF.

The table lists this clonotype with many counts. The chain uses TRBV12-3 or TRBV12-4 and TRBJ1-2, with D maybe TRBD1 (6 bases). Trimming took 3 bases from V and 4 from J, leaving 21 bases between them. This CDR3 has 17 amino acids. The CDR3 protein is CASSFVGGRRPGYGYTF. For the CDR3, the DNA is TGTGCCAGCAGTTTCGTAGGGGGACGGCGCCCGGGCTATGGCTACACCTTC.

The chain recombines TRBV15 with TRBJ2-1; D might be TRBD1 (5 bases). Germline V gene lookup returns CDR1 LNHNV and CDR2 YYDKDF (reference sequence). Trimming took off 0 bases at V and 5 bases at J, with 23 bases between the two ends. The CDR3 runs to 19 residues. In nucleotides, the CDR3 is TGTGCCACCAGCAGAGATCTAACCGCGACAGCCCGTAACCACAATGAGCAGTTCTTC. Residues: CATSRDLTATARNHNEQFF.

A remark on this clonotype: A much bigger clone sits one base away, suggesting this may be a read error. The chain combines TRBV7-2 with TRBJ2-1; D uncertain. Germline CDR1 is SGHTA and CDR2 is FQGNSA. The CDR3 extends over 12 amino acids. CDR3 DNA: TGTGCCAGCAGCTTAAATAACAATGAGCAGTCCTTC. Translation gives CASSLNNNEQSF.

The CDR3 sequence is CASSPARTGTRNEKLFF. In DNA, the CDR3 is TGCGCCAGCAGCCCAGCTCGCACAGGGACACGGAATGAAAAACTGTTTTTT. V and J are TRBV5-1 and TRBJ1-4; D might be TRBD1 (6 bases). Trimming left V 4 bases short and J 5 bases short, with 21 bases between. CDR1 and CDR2 (germline): SGHRS, YFSETQ. This CDR3 has 17 residues.

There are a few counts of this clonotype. The CDR3 DNA follows: TGTGCCAGCAGCGTAGCCGGCGGGATTAGGAACACCGGGGAGCTGTTTTTT. As protein: CASSVAGGIRNTGELFF. The chain recombines TRBV9 with TRBJ2-2; D possibly corresponds to TRBD2 (6 bases). From germline, CDR1 is SGDLS and CDR2 YYNGEE. The CDR3 totals 17 residues. Deletions cut 0 bases from V and 1 base from J, with 13 bases between.

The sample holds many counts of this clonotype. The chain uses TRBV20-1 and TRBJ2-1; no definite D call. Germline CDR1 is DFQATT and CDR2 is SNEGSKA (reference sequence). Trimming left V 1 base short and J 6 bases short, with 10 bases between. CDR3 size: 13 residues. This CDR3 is CSARAAGPNEQFF. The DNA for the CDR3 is TGCAGTGCTAGAGCAGCCGGTCCCAATGAGCAGTTCTTC.

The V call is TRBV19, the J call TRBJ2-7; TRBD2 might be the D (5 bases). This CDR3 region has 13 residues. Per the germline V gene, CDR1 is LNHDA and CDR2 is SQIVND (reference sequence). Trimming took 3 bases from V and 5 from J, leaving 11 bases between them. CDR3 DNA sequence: TGTGCCAGTAGTATGGGGAGACAAAACGAGCAGTACTTC. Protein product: CASSMGRQNEQYF. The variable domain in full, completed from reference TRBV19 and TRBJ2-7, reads DGGITQSPKYLFRKEGQNVTLSCEQNLNHDAMYWYRQDPGQGLRLIYYSQIVNDFQKGDIAEGYSVSREKKESFPLTVTSAQKNPTAFYLCASSMGRQNEQYFGPGTRLTVT.